These T cell receptor beta chains were read from a single sample in a study of T cell repertoires in MIS-A myocarditis. Sequencing was performed with immunoSEQ multiplex PCR; in TCRdb, only in-frame clones are kept and a portion is missing. The table includes 15,000 or so clones, around 74% detected once. The sequencing sample was made of left ventricle heart tissue obtained at autopsy. These receptors all come from a young man with fulminant myocarditis from multisystem inflammatory syndrome in adults (MIS-A) after COVID-19. Each CDR3 is given with its conserved first and last residue. The D gene is left open where the match is weak. A clone size is listed for some rows: how often the clone was seen (once, few, many), or a class if it is expanded.

CDR3 length	V gene	D gene	clone size	J gene	CDR3 protein	CDR3 DNA
16	TRBV5-8	TRBD1	.	TRBJ1-5	CASSVRQGTSNQPQHF	TGTGCCAGCAGCGTACGACAGGGGACGAGCAATCAGCCCCAGCATTTT
14	TRBV10-3	.	.	TRBJ1-1	CAISESRDYTEAFF	TGTGCCATCAGTGAGTCAAGGGACTACACTGAAGCTTTCTTT
16	TRBV4-2	.	.	TRBJ2-2	CASSPSPGLSTGELFF	TGTGCCAGCAGCCCCTCGCCCGGACTTTCCACCGGGGAGCTGTTTTTT
13	TRBV7-2	.	few	TRBJ2-3	CASSLGTPGTQYF	TGTGCCAGCAGCTTAGGGACCCCAGGTACGCAGTATTTT
14	TRBV7-8	TRBD1	.	TRBJ1-2	CASSGDRGLYGYTF	TGTGCCAGCAGCGGGGACAGGGGGTTATATGGCTACACCTTC
13	TRBV9	.	.	TRBJ1-2	CASSDMGAHGYTF	TGTGCCAGCAGCGATATGGGGGCGCATGGCTACACCTTC
11	TRBV6-5	.	few	TRBJ2-7	CASSYGREQYF	TGTGCCAGCAGTTATGGCAGGGAGCAGTACTTC
14	TRBV25-1	.	.	TRBJ2-7	CASSELDSNYEQYF	TGTGCCAGCAGTGAATTAGACAGTAACTACGAGCAGTACTTC
16	TRBV6-2/TRBV6-3	.	.	TRBJ2-2	CASSPPLRRNTGELFF	TGTGCCAGCAGCCCCCCGTTGCGGCGGAACACCGGGGAGCTGTTTTTT
18	TRBV15	.	.	TRBJ2-6	CATSRDRGTGTGANVLTF	TGTGCCACCAGCAGAGACCGAGGTACAGGGACTGGGGCCAACGTCCTGACTTTC
15	TRBV6-5	.	.	TRBJ1-1	CASRLIRQLNTEAFF	TGTGCCAGCAGACTCATCAGACAGCTGAACACTGAAGCTTTCTTT
14	TRBV6-5	.	.	TRBJ2-1	CATKFRFSYNEQFF	TGTGCCACCAAATTTCGATTCTCCTACAATGAGCAGTTCTTC
15	TRBV5-5	TRBD2	.	TRBJ2-1	CASSLVSGGDNEQFF	TGTGCCAGCAGCTTGGTTAGCGGGGGGGATAATGAGCAGTTCTTC
13	TRBV7-8	.	few	TRBJ1-5	CASSLAEEQPQHF	TGTGCCAGCAGCTTAGCGGAGGAGCAGCCCCAGCATTTT
15	TRBV11-1	.	.	TRBJ1-1	CASSFSWRGVTEAFF	TGTGCCAGCAGCTTCAGTTGGCGAGGAGTCACTGAAGCTTTCTTT
9	TRBV13	.	.	TRBJ2-1	CARPSEQFF	TGTGCCCGCCCGAGTGAGCAGTTCTTC
16	TRBV5-4	TRBD2	.	TRBJ2-5	CASSPRTSGGGETQYF	TGTGCCAGCAGCCCGCGGACTAGCGGGGGGGGAGAGACCCAGTACTTC
15	TRBV4-3	TRBD1	.	TRBJ1-2	CASSPSGQGYYGYTF	TGCGCCAGCAGCCCTTCAGGACAGGGGTACTATGGCTACACCTTC
14	TRBV2	TRBD2	.	TRBJ2-7	CASSGTSGTYEQYF	TGTGCCAGCAGTGGGACTAGCGGAACCTACGAGCAGTACTTC
11	TRBV5-5	.	.	TRBJ2-7	CASSPGSEQYF	TGTGCCAGCAGCCCAGGGAGCGAGCAGTACTTC
16	TRBV28	TRBD2	.	TRBJ2-4	CASRVGLAGGGNIQYF	TGTGCCAGCAGGGTTGGACTAGCGGGAGGTGGGAACATTCAGTACTTC
15	TRBV7-9	.	.	TRBJ1-1	CASSLVAQVDTEAFF	TGTGCCAGCAGCTTAGTCGCTCAGGTTGACACTGAAGCTTTCTTT
16	TRBV11-2	TRBD1	.	TRBJ2-7	CASSLDGTGLGYEQYF	TGTGCCAGCAGCTTAGATGGGACAGGGTTGGGGTACGAGCAGTACTTC